This T cell receptor beta chain was profiled in a study of blood T cells in healthy people across ages. The study, taken as a whole, reports: Leaving the PBMCs unsorted stopped any conclusive comparison of naive versus antigen-experienced cells.

This CDR3 is 13 amino acids long. V shed 3 bases and J shed 6 bases, with 11 bases lying between them. From germline, CDR1 is KGHDR and CDR2 SFDVKD. Primed by a sample-barcoded 5' primer and a J-beta primer mix, a second PCR proceeded for about 6 to 12 cycles. Each cDNA molecule was tagged by a template-switch adaptor that had 12 random nucleotides. Every sample gave at least 2.5 million paired-end reads containing CDR3. TCRdb analysed the 5' RACE reads with MiXCR anew, one entry per CDR3 protein. The data show roughly 1,100,000 distinct CDR3 sequences, about 23% seen once. With respect to this clonotype: The target antigen is unknown. In this CDR3 the conserved last residue, phenylalanine or tryptophan, is missing, so a read error is likely.

The sample was also linked to a second study, of T cells of mothers and their children.

This sequence originates from a girl aged 2 to 10 in good health. V and J are TRBV24-1 and TRBJ2-7; D unclear. The sequenced sample was blood. The DNA for the CDR3 is TGTGCCACCAGTGATCCCTCCAGGTCCGAGCAGTACTCC. Amino acids: CATSDPSRSEQYS.